This passage covers 21 T cell receptor beta chains from one sample sequenced in a study of shared clonotypes between healthy human individuals (TCRdb year 2020). The protocol used for the library was the immunoSEQ multiplex PCR assay. As stored in TCRdb, this immuneACCESS dataset retains in-frame rearrangements with V and J assigned. A fraction of the clones does not appear; measured against another copy, unresolved V genes explain less than half of the discrepancy, and the remainder lacks a known reason. The sample table shows more than 1.2 million clones, and about 98.5% are seen once. The ten largest clones capture approximately 0.4% of the sample. The sequencing sample was made of naive CD4+ T cells sorted from blood. The cell subset or site label, read with the paper, signifies: CD45RA+ positively selected. The source is a man aged 30-40 years in good health.

The chain couples TRBV2 to TRBJ2-3, with D perhaps TRBD2 (6 bases). V dropped 8 bases and J dropped 1 base, with 13 bases sitting between them. The germline gives CDR1 SNHLY, CDR2 FYNNEI. The CDR3 is made up of 14 amino acids. This chain's CDR3 is CASWGKRGTDTQYF. Written as DNA, the CDR3 is TGTGCCAGCTGGGGGAAGCGGGGCACAGATACGCAGTATTTT.

V and J are TRBV19 and TRBJ1-5, with D possibly matching TRBD1 (6 bases). Germline CDR1 reads LNHDA; CDR2 reads SQIVND (reference sequence). Trimming stripped 4 bases from V and 1 base from J, with 8 bases between. The CDR3 contains 14 residues. The CDR3 is CASSTGVSNQPQHF. The CDR3 DNA reads TGTGCCAGTAGTACAGGGGTGAGCAATCAGCCCCAGCATTTT.

The chain has TRBV2 and TRBJ2-7, with 8 bases lining up with TRBD1. Germline V gene sequence: CDR1 SNHLY, CDR2 FYNNEI. V was pared by 6 bases and J by 3 bases, with 10 bases of the junction left unmatched. This CDR3 comprises 15 residues. Here the CDR3 DNA reads TGTGCCAGCAGCCCAGGGGGCGGGATACTCTACGAGCAGTACTTC. This gives the protein CASSPGGGILYEQYF.

The chain joins TRBV14 to TRBJ2-1, with unresolved D. V was trimmed by 1 base and J by 1 base, leaving 11 bases between them. This CDR3 is 16 amino acids long. Per the germline V gene, CDR1 is SGHDN and CDR2 is FVKESK. The DNA of the CDR3 is TGTGCCAGCAGCCAAGGTCGTAGGTTTTCCTACAATGAGCAGTTCTTC. Protein product: CASSQGRRFSYNEQFF.

The chain joins TRBV7-8 to TRBJ2-6; D unresolved. The CDR3 contains 15 residues. The V end lost 2 bases, the J end lost 3 bases, and 8 bases lay between the germline ends. Germline CDR1 is SGHVS and CDR2 is FQNEAQ. DNA of the CDR3: TGTGCCAGCAGCTTACTTAGTTATGGGGCCAACGTCCTGACTTTC. Amino acids: CASSLLSYGANVLTF.

The rearrangement joins TRBV2 to TRBJ1-5; the D is unclear. CDR1 SNHLY and CDR2 FYNNEI come from the germline V gene. V gave up 1 base and J gave up 10 bases, with 8 bases separating them. This CDR3 is 12 amino acids long. CDR3 loop: CASSEGNGPQHF. In DNA, the CDR3 is TGTGCCAGCAGTGAAGGGAACGGCCCCCAGCATTTT.

The chain employs TRBV2 and TRBJ1-1, with D uncertain. CDR1 SNHLY and CDR2 FYNNEI come from the germline V gene. The CDR3 is 14 amino acids. Between the trimmed V and J ends, which lost 6 bases and 2 bases, there was a span of 13 bases. CDR3 in amino acids: CASRAGYLNTEAFF. In nucleotides, the CDR3 is TGTGCCAGCAGAGCCGGATACCTAAACACTGAAGCTTTCTTT.

The rearrangement links TRBV2 to TRBJ2-1; TRBD2 matches 10 bases. This CDR3 has 15 residues. With V trimmed by 4 bases and J by 8 bases, 8 bases remained unmatched. Germline lookup yields CDR1 SNHLY and CDR2 FYNNEI. The CDR3 is CASSVLAGGSDEQFF. The CDR3 DNA reads as TGTGCCAGCAGTGTTTTAGCGGGAGGTTCCGATGAGCAGTTCTTC.

This rearrangement joins TRBV9 to TRBJ2-7, with D unresolved. In germline, CDR1 is SGDLS, CDR2 YYNGEE. The length of the CDR3 is 14 residues. The V end was cut by 3 bases, the J end by 4 bases, with 14 bases between. Here the CDR3 reads CASSASSQGYEQYF. The CDR3 DNA is TGTGCCAGCAGCGCCTCCTCCCAAGGGTACGAGCAGTACTTC.

This chain joins TRBV7-8 and TRBJ2-2; D is ambiguous. With 5 bases removed from V and 1 base from J, the gap between germline ends came to 8 bases. Germline-derived CDR1 and CDR2 are SGHVS and FQNEAQ. CDR3 size: 14 residues. In DNA, the CDR3 is TGTGCCAGCAGCCCTGACGTGAACACCGGGGAGCTGTTTTTT. It specifies CASSPDVNTGELFF.

The chain uses TRBV2 and TRBJ1-2; 7 positions match TRBD1. Germline V gives CDR1 SNHLY, CDR2 FYNNEI. The CDR3 has 14 amino acids. The V segment lost 4 bases and the J segment 0 bases; nucleotides outside the gene matches: 2. CDR3 in DNA: TGTGCCAGCAGTGTACAGGGGACTAACTATGGCTACACCTTC. The encoded protein is CASSVQGTNYGYTF.

In this sample, this clone turned up a few times. The gene calls are TRBV7-2 and TRBJ2-3, with D maybe TRBD2 (6 bases). Trimming removed 3 bases at V and 8 bases at J, with 12 bases between. Germline V gene data show CDR1 as SGHTA and CDR2 as FQGNSA. The CDR3 has 13 residues. The CDR3 sequence is CASSFLTEGTQYF. The CDR3 nucleotides read TGTGCCAGCAGCTTTCTCACGGAGGGTACGCAGTATTTT.

The J gene is TRBJ2-1, the V gene TRBV5-1; 15 nucleotides agree with TRBD2. Germline assignment: CDR1 SGHRS and CDR2 YFSETQ. J lost 7 bases, V lost 4 bases, and 6 bases had no gene match. CDR3 length: 16 residues. The CDR3 region has the DNA TGCGCCAGCAGCCAGGGGACTAGCGGGAGGAGGAATGAGCAGTTCTTC. This translates into CASSQGTSGRRNEQFF.

V gene TRBV5-1 combines with J gene TRBJ1-1, with D uncertain. Germline V lookup: CDR1 SGHRS, CDR2 YFSETQ. The CDR3 spans 15 residues. Trimming pared 0 bases from V and 4 bases from J, leaving 13 bases between. This chain's CDR3 is CASSLVRSGSTEAFF. In nucleotides, the CDR3 is TGCGCCAGCAGCTTGGTTAGGTCTGGGAGCACTGAAGCTTTCTTT. The full variable domain, with the rest looked up from reference TRBV5-1 and TRBJ1-1, is KAGVTQTPRYLIKTRGQQVTLSCSPISGHRSVSWYQQTPGQGLQFLFEYFSETQRNKGNFPGRFSGRQFSNSRSEMNVSTLELGDSALYLCASSLVRSGSTEAFFGQGTRLTVV.

The gene calls are TRBV6-5 and TRBJ2-5, with D perhaps TRBD2 (5 bases). The germline V and J ends were trimmed by 0 bases and 6 bases, with 17 bases remaining between them. Per germline, CDR1 MNHEY and CDR2 SVGAGI. This CDR3 spans 16 amino acids. The CDR3: CASSYSTEPPGKTQYF. CDR3 nucleotides: TGTGCCAGCAGTTACTCGACTGAGCCACCGGGAAAGACCCAGTACTTC.

The rearrangement joins TRBV14 to TRBJ2-7, with D perhaps TRBD2 (6 bases). Looked up from germline, CDR1 is SGHDN and CDR2 is FVKESK. Trimming shortened V by 4 bases and J by 4 bases, and 23 bases separated the two germline ends. The CDR3 sequence is 17 residues long. This CDR3 is CASSPRVVLAPDYEQYF. The CDR3 DNA reads as TGTGCCAGCAGCCCAAGGGTTGTCCTAGCGCCCGATTACGAGCAGTACTTC. The full variable domain, completed using reference TRBV14 and TRBJ2-7, is EAGVTQFPSHSVIEKGQTVTLRCDPISGHDNLYWYRRVMGKEIKFLLHFVKESKQDESGMPNNRFLAERTGGTYSTLKVQPAELEDSGVYFCASSPRVVLAPDYEQYFGPGTRLTVT.

The CDR3 sequence: CASSQGLEYNEQFF. The CDR3 DNA reads as TGTGCCAGCAGCCAGGGACTAGAGTACAATGAGCAGTTCTTC. The gene calls are TRBV9 and TRBJ2-1; 8 nucleotides match TRBD2. Losses at the gene ends were 4 bases for V and 4 bases for J; bases not matched to a gene: 4. Germline V gives CDR1 SGDLS, CDR2 YYNGEE. CDR3 size: 14 residues.

The chain carries TRBV4-1 and TRBJ2-7, with D possibly TRBD2 on 6 matching bases. The V gene's germline CDR1 is MGHRA and CDR2 YSYEKL. The CDR3 is 15 amino acids. The V end was cut by 1 base, the J end by 7 bases, with 17 bases between. The CDR3, as DNA: TGCGCCAGCAGCCAAGTTTCGGGACTCCGAGTGGAGCAGTACTTC. This sequence encodes CASSQVSGLRVEQYF.

Here the CDR3 DNA reads TGTGCCAGCAGCTCGGACTTCACAGATACGCAGTATTTT. Translated, it gives CASSSDFTDTQYF. The V and J genes are TRBV9 and TRBJ2-3; possible D gene TRBD2, 5 bases. The CDR3 sequence is 13 residues long. CDR1 is SGDLS and CDR2 is YYNGEE in the germline V gene. Trimming took off 4 bases at V and 2 bases at J, with 8 bases between the two ends.

The chain links TRBV14 to TRBJ1-4; 12 bases map to TRBD1. The CDR3 extends over 17 amino acids. With 6 bases clipped from V and 6 bases from J, the junction kept 11 bases outside the gene matches. Germline CDR1 and CDR2: SGHDN and FVKESK. The CDR3: CASRDDRDRGPDEKLFF. In DNA form, the CDR3 reads TGTGCCAGCAGAGATGACCGGGACAGGGGGCCGGATGAAAAACTGTTTTTT.

This chain joins TRBV2 and TRBJ2-5, with unresolved D. The V end lost 8 bases, the J end lost 1 base, and 8 bases lay between the germline ends. In germline, CDR1 is SNHLY, CDR2 FYNNEI. The CDR3 spans 12 residues. This chain's CDR3 is CASGDLQETQYF. DNA for the CDR3: TGTGCCAGCGGGGATCTCCAAGAGACCCAGTACTTC.